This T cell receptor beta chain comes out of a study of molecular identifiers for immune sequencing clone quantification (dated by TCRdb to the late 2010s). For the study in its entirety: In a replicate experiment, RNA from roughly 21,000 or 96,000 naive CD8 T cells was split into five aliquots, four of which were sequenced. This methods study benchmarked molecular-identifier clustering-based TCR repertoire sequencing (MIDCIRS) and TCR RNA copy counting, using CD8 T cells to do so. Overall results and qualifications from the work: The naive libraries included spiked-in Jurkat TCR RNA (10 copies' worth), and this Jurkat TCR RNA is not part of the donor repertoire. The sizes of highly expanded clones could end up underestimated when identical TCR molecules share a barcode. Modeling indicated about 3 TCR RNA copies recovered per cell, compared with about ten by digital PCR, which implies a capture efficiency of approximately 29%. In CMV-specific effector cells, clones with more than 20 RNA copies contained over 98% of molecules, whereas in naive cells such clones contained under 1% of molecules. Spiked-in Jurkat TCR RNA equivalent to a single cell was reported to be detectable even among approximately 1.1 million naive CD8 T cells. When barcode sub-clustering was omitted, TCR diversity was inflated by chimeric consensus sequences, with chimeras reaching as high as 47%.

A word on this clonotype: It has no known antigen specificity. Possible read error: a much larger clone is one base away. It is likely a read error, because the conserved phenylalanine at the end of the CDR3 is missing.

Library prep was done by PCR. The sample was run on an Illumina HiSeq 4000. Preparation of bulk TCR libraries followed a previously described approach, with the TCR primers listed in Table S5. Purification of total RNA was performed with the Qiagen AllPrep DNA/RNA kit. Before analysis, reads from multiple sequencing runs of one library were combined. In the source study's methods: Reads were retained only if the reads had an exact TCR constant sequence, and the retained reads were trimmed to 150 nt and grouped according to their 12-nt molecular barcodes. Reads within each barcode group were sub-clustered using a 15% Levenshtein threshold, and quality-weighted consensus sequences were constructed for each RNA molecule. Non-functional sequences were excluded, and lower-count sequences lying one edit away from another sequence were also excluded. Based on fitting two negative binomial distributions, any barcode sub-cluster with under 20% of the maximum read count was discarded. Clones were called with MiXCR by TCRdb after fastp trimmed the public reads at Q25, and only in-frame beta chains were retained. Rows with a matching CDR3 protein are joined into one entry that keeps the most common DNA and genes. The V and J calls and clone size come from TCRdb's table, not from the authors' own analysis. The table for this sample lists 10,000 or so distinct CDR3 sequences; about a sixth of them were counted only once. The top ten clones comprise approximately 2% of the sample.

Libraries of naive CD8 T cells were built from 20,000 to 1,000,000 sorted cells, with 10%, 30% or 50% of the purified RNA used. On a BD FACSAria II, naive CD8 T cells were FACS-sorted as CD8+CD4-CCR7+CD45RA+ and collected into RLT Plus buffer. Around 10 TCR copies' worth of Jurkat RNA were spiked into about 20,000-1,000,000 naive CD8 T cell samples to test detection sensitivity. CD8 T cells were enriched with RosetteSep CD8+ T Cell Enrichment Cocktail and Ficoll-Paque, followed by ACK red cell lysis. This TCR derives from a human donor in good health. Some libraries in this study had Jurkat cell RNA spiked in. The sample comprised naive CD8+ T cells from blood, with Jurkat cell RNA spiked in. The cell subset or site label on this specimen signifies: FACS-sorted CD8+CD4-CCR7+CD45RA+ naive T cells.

The CDR3 has the sequence CAISSDGGGNQPQHY. The sequence in DNA is TGTGCCATCAGCTCGGACGGCGGCGGGAATCAGCCCCAGCATTAT. Here the chain combines TRBV10-3 and TRBJ1-5; the D gene is not confidently resolved. In the germline V gene, CDR1 corresponds to ENHRY and CDR2 to SYGVKD. V was cut back by 6 bases and J by 4 bases, leaving a gap of 16 bases between them. With termini counted, the CDR3 has 15 amino acids. The entry retains the CDR3 DNA only, 45 bases that are in frame from base 1.